This TCR beta chain stems from a study of blood T cell repertoires in COVID-19. Study context: Sites across the United States, Italy and Spain contributed samples from acute and convalescent COVID-19.

TCRdb keeps only in-frame clones here, not all; method: immunoSEQ multiplex PCR. The sample has 250,000 or so clones, approximately 90% seen once. The CDR3 runs to 14 residues. V gave up 3 bases and J gave up 6 bases, with 11 bases separating them. Germline loops: CDR1 MDHEN, CDR2 SYDVKM. Sequencing was done on a sample of PBMCs or T cells enriched from blood (not recorded which). The V and J genes are TRBV28 and TRBJ1-4; perhaps TRBD1 as D (5 bases). The receptor was derived from a man between 35 and 55 years old who had been exposed to COVID-19. CDR3 loop: CASSLGGKDEKLFF. The CDR3 coding sequence is TGTGCCAGCAGTTTGGGGGGGAAGGATGAAAAACTGTTTTTT.